This T cell receptor (beta chain) was identified in a study of breast tumors, draining lymph nodes, adjacent tissues. Study outcomes and limitations: Data fit most tumor T cells coming from lymph node, expanding in tumor. Tumor TCR diversity was below lymph nodes but above nontumor tissue.

In the case of this clonotype: Its antigen remains unknown. A much larger clonotype is one base distant, so this may be a read error.

Samples came from axillary lymph nodes draining the breast cancer. MiXCR, applied by TCRdb to the multiplex PCR reads, yields one record per CDR3 protein. Of around 290,000 distinct CDR3 sequences in the sample, around 30% are singletons; the top ten hold roughly 1.1%. The CDR3 loop spans 11 amino acids. Looked up from germline, CDR1 is DFQATT and CDR2 is SNEGSKA (reference sequence). The source is a female donor with breast cancer. Some clones in this sample may be carry-over from other donors' samples. The rearrangement links TRBV20-1 to TRBJ2-7; D is perhaps TRBD2 (6 bases). The sample comprised axillary lymph node tissue. The CDR3 sequence is CSAGEEVEQSF. Here the CDR3 DNA reads TGCAGTGCAGGGGAGGAGGTCGAGCAGTCCTTC.